The T cell receptor beta chain under discussion was sequenced for a study of shared clonotypes between healthy human individuals. In the study overall: Every donor yielded three CD4 naive, three CD4 memory, two CD8 naive and one CD8 memory plate. Points from the study as a whole: Unshared clonotypes carried lower generation probabilities than those common to all four donors. About 5% of naive CD4 clonotypes were shared across several donors.

As to this clone: The antigen is not known.

This CDR3 contains 13 residues. V lost 10 bases to trimming and J lost 7 bases, with 16 bases between them. Germline V gene lookup returns CDR1 KGHSH and CDR2 LQKENI. How the authors handled the data: From ImmunoSEQ came sequences covering only the junction and carrying no quality scores, so filtering differed. Sequencing was performed with immunoSEQ multiplex PCR; in TCRdb, only in-frame clones are kept and a portion is missing. For V, J and clone size, that table is used; D and trimming come from the DNA. The table lists a few million clones, approximately 90% of them singletons, with around 0.15% in the top ten.

This chain joins TRBV18 and TRBJ1-4; tentatively, D is TRBD1 (5 bases). The sequence was collected from a man aged 18 to 30 in good health. Material for sequencing was naive CD4+ T cells sorted from blood. Subset meaning: CD45RA+ positively selected. CDR3 in DNA: TGTGCCACCTCTAGTGAGAGGGGTGAAAAACTGTTTTTT. It translates to CATSSERGEKLFF.